This paragraph covers one T cell receptor beta chain sequence. The record originates from a study of blood T cell repertoires in COVID-19. Method: immunoSEQ multiplex PCR; TCRdb's copy keeps in-frame clones and lacks some. The sample records about 180,000 clones, approximately 85% being singletons. Germline V gene lookup returns CDR1 LNHDA and CDR2 SQIVND (reference sequence). The CDR3 contains 18 residues. The J segment lost 0 bases and the V segment lost 3 bases, leaving 10 bases of the junction unmatched. This receptor was identified in an elderly woman with acute or convalescent COVID-19. The specimen sequenced was peripheral blood. This rearrangement joins TRBV19 to TRBJ1-5; 8 bases align to TRBD1. CDR3 in amino acids: CASSMRQGPTNSNQPQHF. CDR3 DNA sequence: TGTGCCAGTAGTATGAGACAGGGGCCTACTAATAGCAATCAGCCCCAGCATTTT.